This TCR beta chain was captured by sequencing in a study of blood T cell repertoires in COVID-19. Study-level background: Both acute and convalescent COVID-19 samples were obtained from the United States, Italy and Spain. The analysed material was cDNA or gDNA that came from T cells, B-cell-depleted T cells, or PBMCs.

Germline V gene data show CDR1 as MNHEY and CDR2 as SMNVEV (reference sequence). V trimming: 4 bases; J trimming: 8 bases; junction bases outside the gene matches: 10. The CDR3 loop spans 15 amino acids. Sequencing was performed with immunoSEQ multiplex PCR; in TCRdb, only in-frame clones are kept and a portion is missing. This sample has about 22,000 clones, with roughly 91% found just once. Sequences were obtained from peripheral blood. This chain uses TRBV27 with TRBJ2-7, with TRBD1 matching over 11 bases. This receptor was taken from a man aged 70-80 years with acute or convalescent COVID-19. CDR3 nucleotides: TGTGCCAGCAGTTCCCCCGGGACAGGGGGAAGTAAGCAGTACTTC. Its translation is CASSSPGTGGSKQYF.